The 12 T cell receptor beta chains reported below all come from one sample, sequenced in a study of shared T cell receptors in the human thymus. The method was immunoSEQ multiplex PCR; TCRdb's version includes in-frame clones alone and lacks a portion of them. The top ten clones hold 0.008% to 0.011% of a sample with hundreds of thousands of clones, roughly 90% of them seen once. In addition, the sample was reused for a study of human thymus T cells.

Material for sequencing was thymocytes. The receptor source for this set is a boy younger than two with a congenital heart defect.

The chain couples TRBV6-6 to TRBJ1-1, with TRBD1 as a possible D gene (5 bases). Trimming shortened V by 7 bases and J by 5 bases, and 23 bases separated the two germline ends. The CDR3 is 16 amino acids. CDR1 MNHNY and CDR2 SVGAGI come from the germline V gene (reference sequence). CDR3 DNA: TGTGCCAGCAATCGAGACAGTGTAGTAGCCGGTACTGAAGCTTTCTTT. Translation gives CASNRDSVVAGTEAFF.

This clone occurred a few times. This sequence joins TRBV5-6 and TRBJ2-4; maybe TRBD1 (5 bases). The germline V gene encodes CDR1 SGHDT and CDR2 YYEEEE. The CDR3 extends over 16 amino acids. The V and J ends lost 6 bases and 0 bases respectively, with 16 bases between them. This CDR3 reads CASNDSRALAKNIQYF. Here the CDR3 DNA reads TGTGCCAGCAACGACTCCAGGGCACTAGCCAAAAACATTCAGTACTTC.

This chain uses TRBV4-2 with TRBJ1-1, with D maybe TRBD1 (5 bases). The CDR3 contains 14 residues. Per the germline V gene, CDR1 is LGHNA and CDR2 is YNFKEQ. V lost 3 bases and J 3 bases, leaving 11 bases between the germline ends. DNA of the CDR3: TGTGCCAGCAGCCACCCGGACACGGACACTGAAGCTTTCTTT. Its translation: CASSHPDTDTEAFF.

This chain joins TRBV19 and TRBJ2-5; 9 nucleotides match TRBD2. V trimming: 4 bases; J trimming: 5 bases; junction bases outside the gene matches: 11. Germline assignment: CDR1 LNHDA and CDR2 SQIVND (reference sequence). The CDR3 extends over 16 amino acids. CDR3 loop: CASSTRVGGRDETQYF. The CDR3 region has the DNA TGTGCCAGTAGTACCCGAGTGGGCGGGAGGGACGAGACCCAGTACTTC.

J is TRBJ2-2 and V is TRBV11-3, with D hard to call. V lost 4 bases and J lost 1, with 10 bases in between. The CDR3 covers 15 residues. Germline assignment: CDR1 SGHNT and CDR2 YENEEA. The CDR3 DNA reads as TGTGCCAGCAGCTCCCGATCTAGGAACACCGGGGAGCTGTTTTTT. Translation: CASSSRSRNTGELFF.

The V call is TRBV27, the J call TRBJ2-7; maybe TRBD2 (7 bases). The CDR3 length is 16 residues. Germline V gives CDR1 MNHEY, CDR2 SMNVEV (reference sequence). Trimming took off 7 bases at V and 7 bases at J, with 26 bases between the two ends. The DNA of the CDR3 is TGTGCCAGCATAGGGGGGGGATGGGCTGGCACGGGAGAGCAGTACTTC. Its protein product is CASIGGGWAGTGEQYF.

The chain uses TRBV2 and TRBJ2-3, with TRBD2 as a possible D gene (5 bases). The germline V gene encodes CDR1 SNHLY and CDR2 FYNNEI. The ends were cut back, 6 bases at V and 13 bases at J, with 17 bases in the middle. The CDR3 length is 12 residues. CDR3 residues: CASRARTSREYF. CDR3 in DNA: TGTGCCAGCAGAGCTAGGACTTCCCGGGAGTATTTT.

CDR3 in amino acids: CASSFARDSGKTYEQYF. CDR3 nucleotides: TGTGCCAGCAGCTTTGCGCGGGATAGCGGGAAGACCTACGAGCAGTACTTC. The rearrangement uses TRBV12-1 and TRBJ2-7; the D call of TRBD2 is as the table states it, not checked on the DNA. TRBV12-1 is described as a pseudogene. The CDR3 runs 17 residues.

The rearrangement uses TRBV5-8 and TRBJ2-7, with 7 bases fitting TRBD2. Germline CDR1 is SGHTS and CDR2 is YDEGEE. The V and J ends lost 1 base and 2 bases, in that order; junction bases with no gene match: 6. The CDR3 runs 15 residues. CDR3 residues: CASSLPPGGPYEQYF. The CDR3 DNA reads as TGTGCCAGCAGCTTGCCGCCGGGAGGCCCCTACGAGCAGTACTTC. The full variable domain, its missing parts supplied by reference TRBV5-8 and TRBJ2-7, is EAGVTQSPTHLIKTRGQQATLRCSPISGHTSVYWYQQALGLGLQFLLWYDEGEERNRGNFPPRFSGRQFPNYSSELNVNALELEDSALYLCASSLPPGGPYEQYFGPGTRLTVT.

The rearrangement links TRBV15 to TRBJ2-1, with 11 bases fitting TRBD2. This CDR3 has 23 residues. The V segment lost 1 base and the J segment 9 bases; nucleotides outside the gene matches: 29. CDR1 is LNHNV, CDR2 YYDKDF, per germline (reference sequence). DNA of the CDR3: TGTGCCACCAGCAGAGCACGGCTAGCGGGAGGAAAGGAGTATGACCGTCTTAGGGGTGAGCAGTTCTTC. Translated, it gives CATSRARLAGGKEYDRLRGEQFF.

This rearrangement joins TRBV15 to TRBJ2-1, with D possibly matching TRBD1 (5 bases). The V gene lost 2 bases and the J gene lost 7 bases, with 15 bases spanning the gap. CDR3 length equals 15 residues. Germline CDR1 is LNHNV and CDR2 is YYDKDF (reference sequence). The CDR3 here is CATSRSWTLTNEQFF. The CDR3 DNA sequence: TGTGCCACCAGCAGATCCTGGACATTAACAAATGAGCAGTTCTTC. Variable domain in full (rest from reference TRBV15 and TRBJ2-1): DAMVIQNPRYQVTQFGKPVTLSCSQTLNHNVMYWYQQKSSQAPKLLFHYYDKDFNNEADTPDNFQSRRPNTSFCFLDIRSPGLGDTAMYLCATSRSWTLTNEQFFGPGTRLTVL.

The J gene is TRBJ2-7, the V gene TRBV27; 7 bases are shared with TRBD1. The CDR3 runs 16 residues. The V gene's germline CDR1 is MNHEY and CDR2 SMNVEV (reference sequence). V was clipped by 5 bases and J by 4 bases; unmatched bases: 14. The CDR3: CASSPAWGTARYEQYF. As DNA, the CDR3 is TGTGCCAGCAGTCCTGCATGGGGGACAGCTAGATACGAGCAGTACTTC.